This TCR beta chain originates from a study of blood T cell repertoires in COVID-19. Study summary: Researchers got acute and convalescent COVID-19 samples from the United States, Italy and Spain. PBMCs, B-cell-depleted T cells, or T cells provided the cDNA or gDNA that made up the material.

Assay used: immunoSEQ multiplex PCR; TCRdb lists only in-frame clones, some missing. The sample lists a few hundred thousand clones; more than 65% were seen once. Germline trimming cut 4 bases from V and 2 bases from J; bases unmatched to any gene: 4. The CDR3 is made up of 14 amino acids. Germline CDR1 KGHSH, CDR2 LQKENI. This sequence joins TRBV18 and TRBJ1-1; 7 nucleotides line up with TRBD1. Sequencing input: peripheral blood. The receptor was derived from a middle-aged woman who had recovered from COVID-19. The CDR3 loop reads CASSQTGENTEAFF. CDR3 coding DNA: TGTGCCAGCTCACAAACAGGGGAAAACACTGAAGCTTTCTTT.